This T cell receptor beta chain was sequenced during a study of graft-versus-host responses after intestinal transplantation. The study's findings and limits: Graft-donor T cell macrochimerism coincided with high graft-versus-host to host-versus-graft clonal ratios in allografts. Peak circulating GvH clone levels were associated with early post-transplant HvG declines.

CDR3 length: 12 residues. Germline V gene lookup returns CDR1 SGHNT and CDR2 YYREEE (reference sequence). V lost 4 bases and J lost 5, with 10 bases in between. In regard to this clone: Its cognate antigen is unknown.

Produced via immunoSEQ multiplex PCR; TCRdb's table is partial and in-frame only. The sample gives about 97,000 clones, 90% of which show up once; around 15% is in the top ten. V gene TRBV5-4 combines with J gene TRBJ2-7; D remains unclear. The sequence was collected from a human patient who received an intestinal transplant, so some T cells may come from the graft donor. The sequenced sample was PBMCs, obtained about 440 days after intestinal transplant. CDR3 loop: CASSPSGDEQYF. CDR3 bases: TGTGCCAGCAGCCCAAGTGGGGACGAGCAGTACTTC.